This T cell receptor (beta chain) was profiled in a study of T cells after yellow fever vaccination. The study's findings and limits: Few clonotypes appeared in both CD4 and CD8 compartments. A faster peak, day 5 versus 15, was reached by the weaker secondary response. Once the booster was given, most primary-vaccination clones reappeared, at approximately 97% for CD4 and roughly 86% for CD8.

5'RACE template switching generated TCR cDNA, adding a universal primer site and UMIs. TCRdb used MiXCR to reprocess the 5' RACE reads, holding one entry per CDR3 protein. This sample carries around 530,000 distinct CDR3 sequences, roughly 17% of them seen once, and the ten largest clones take approximately 15%. This clonotype was found a few times. Antigen unknown. CDR1 and CDR2 (germline): SGHTA, FQGTGA. The CDR3 is 16 amino acids. V was pared by 0 bases and J by 2 bases, with 13 bases between. The input for sequencing was PBMCs, taken about 5 days after the first yellow fever vaccination. V and J are TRBV7-3 and TRBJ1-1; D is ambiguous. This clonotype originated in a man between 18 and 29 years old who received the YFV17D yellow fever vaccine. CDR3 nucleotides: TGTGCCAGCAGCTTAACTCCCCTTTTAGGTAACACTGAAGCTTTCTTT. It is translated as CASSLTPLLGNTEAFF.